This is a list of T cell receptor beta chains from one sample in a study of T cells in lung cancer brain metastases. Produced via immunoSEQ multiplex PCR; TCRdb's table is partial and in-frame only. The sample contains over 2,500 clones, over 80% of which appear only once. The source material was tumor tissue from the primary lung tumor. The receptor set was obtained from a man aged 70 or older with non-small cell lung cancer. Both conserved end residues are part of each CDR3. A D gene is named only where the DNA matches it firmly. The size field is filled for only some rows; it gives once, few, many or a size class.

>TRBD1|TRBV29-1|12|-|TRBJ1-2
CSVGRQGYGYTF
TGCAGCGTTGGGAGACAGGGCTATGGCTACACCTTC
>TRBD1|TRBV29-1|15|-|TRBJ2-1
CSVEPGTGDYNEQFF
TGCAGCGTTGAACCCGGGACAGGAGACTACAATGAGCAGTTCTTC
>-|TRBV18|15|-|TRBJ1-1
CASSPSPRRNTEAFF
TGTGCCAGCTCACCATCACCCCGGCGGAACACTGAAGCTTTCTTT
>-|TRBV25-1|14|-|TRBJ2-2
CASRPESTAGELFF
TGTGCCAGCAGGCCCGAATCCACCGCCGGGGAGCTGTTTTTT
>-|TRBV5-1|14|-|TRBJ2-1
CASSLRTVYNEQFF
TGCGCCAGCAGCCTGCGGACGGTTTACAATGAGCAGTTCTTC
>-|TRBV7-6|13|-|TRBJ1-5
CASSLGINQPQHF
TGTGCCAGCAGCTTGGGCATAAATCAGCCCCAGCATTTT
>-|TRBV6-5|14|-|TRBJ1-1
CASSYKGRNTEAFF
TGTGCCAGCAGTTACAAGGGGAGGAACACTGAAGCTTTCTTT
>-|TRBV9|13|-|TRBJ2-7
CASSSGQRYEQYF
TGTGCCAGCAGCTCCGGACAGAGATACGAGCAGTACTTC
>TRBD1|TRBV6-6|15|-|TRBJ2-7
CASSKPQGARNEQYF
TGTGCCAGCAGTAAGCCACAGGGGGCGAGGAACGAGCAGTACTTC
>-|TRBV7-9|11|-|TRBJ2-7
CASSLGREQYF
TGTGCCAGCAGCTTGGGCCGGGAGCAGTACTTC
>-|TRBV18|14|-|TRBJ2-5
CASSPGLTKETQYF
TGTGCCAGCTCACCGGGACTCACGAAAGAGACCCAGTACTTC
>TRBD2|TRBV9|16|-|TRBJ2-5
CASSVGAGGPQETQYF
TGTGCCAGCAGCGTAGGGGCGGGGGGACCCCAAGAGACCCAGTACTTC
>TRBD2|TRBV28|17|once|TRBJ2-1
CASSLGTSGRSYNEQFF
TGTGCCAGCAGTTTAGGGACTAGCGGGAGGTCCTACAATGAGCAGTTCTTC
>-|TRBV19|13|-|TRBJ1-1
CASSIKQRTKAFF
TGTGCCAGTAGTATAAAACAGAGAACCAAAGCTTTCTTT
>TRBD2|TRBV5-1|15|once|TRBJ2-1
CASSLGLAGDNEQFF
TGCGCCAGCAGCTTAGGGCTAGCGGGGGACAATGAGCAGTTCTTC
>-|TRBV4-2|11|-|TRBJ1-1
CASRLNTEAFF
TGTGCCAGCAGGCTGAACACTGAAGCTTTCTTT
>TRBD1|TRBV5-6|16|-|TRBJ2-7
CASSTGQGFTSYEQYF
TGTGCCAGCAGCACGGGACAGGGATTTACGTCCTACGAGCAGTACTTC
>TRBD1|TRBV9|17|-|TRBJ2-2
CASSFSAPGGRAGELFF
TGTGCCAGCAGCTTCAGCGCCCCAGGGGGCAGGGCCGGGGAGCTGTTTTTT
>-|TRBV15|13|-|TRBJ1-1
CATSRGWNTEAFF
TGTGCCACCAGCAGAGGATGGAACACTGAAGCTTTCTTT
>-|TRBV4-3|15|-|TRBJ1-1
CASSHDRRENTEAFF
TGCGCCAGCAGCCACGATAGAAGGGAGAACACTGAAGCTTTCTTT
>-|TRBV19|15|-|TRBJ1-5
CASTPSRGGNQPQHF
TGTGCCAGTACCCCGAGTAGGGGAGGCAATCAGCCCCAGCATTTT
>TRBD2|TRBV15|13|-|TRBJ2-7
CATSRTGGEEQYF
TGTGCCACCAGCAGGACGGGAGGGGAGGAGCAGTACTTC
>TRBD1|TRBV18|15|-|TRBJ2-5
CASSQTGTAQETQYF
TGTGCCAGCTCACAAACCGGGACAGCACAAGAGACCCAGTACTTC
>TRBD2|TRBV9|15|few|TRBJ2-3
CASSVGTSYTDTQYF
TGTGCCAGCAGCGTAGGGACTAGCTACACAGATACGCAGTATTTT
>TRBD1|TRBV9|15|once|TRBJ2-5
CASSARDRAVETQYF
TGTGCCAGCAGCGCCCGGGACAGGGCTGTGGAGACCCAGTACTTC
>-|TRBV10-3|14|-|TRBJ1-1
CAISGSRKNTEAFF
TGTGCCATCAGTGGAAGCAGGAAGAACACTGAAGCTTTCTTT
>-|TRBV5-1|16|few|TRBJ2-3
CASSPAVGGATDTQYF
TGCGCCAGCAGCCCCGCCGTAGGGGGGGCAACGGATACGCAGTATTTT
>TRBD2|TRBV9|16|-|TRBJ2-1
CASSPRLANLGNEQFF
TGTGCCAGCAGCCCCAGACTAGCGAACCTCGGCAATGAGCAGTTCTTC
>-|TRBV30|14|-|TRBJ2-5
CAWSVPSGQETQYF
TGTGCCTGGAGTGTACCCAGCGGACAAGAGACCCAGTACTTC
>TRBD1|TRBV29-1|14|once|TRBJ2-1
CSVDPGTGAREQFF
TGCAGCGTTGATCCCGGGACAGGGGCGAGGGAGCAGTTCTTC
>TRBD1|TRBV4-1|19|-|TRBJ2-7
CASSQVFSWGGQGASEQYF
TGCGCCAGCAGCCAAGTCTTCTCCTGGGGGGGACAGGGGGCGAGCGAGCAGTACTTC
>-|TRBV10-3|13|-|TRBJ2-5
CAISETVGVVQYF
TGTGCCATCAGTGAGACAGTGGGGGTGGTGCAGTACTTC
>TRBD1|TRBV7-9|17|-|TRBJ1-4
CASSLCPPGQGHEKLFF
TGTGCCAGCAGCTTATGCCCCCCGGGACAGGGGCATGAAAAACTGTTTTTT
>-|TRBV19|13|-|TRBJ1-5
CASSIKQRQPQHF
TGTGCCAGTAGTATCAAGCAACGTCAGCCCCAGCATTTT
>TRBD1|TRBV6-6|15|-|TRBJ2-4
CASTFGGQTKNIQYF
TGTGCCAGCACCTTTGGGGGACAGACCAAAAACATTCAGTACTTC
>-|TRBV29-1|15|-|TRBJ1-5
CSVVPVRGPNQPQHF
TGCAGCGTTGTACCTGTACGGGGCCCGAATCAGCCCCAGCATTTT
>-|TRBV2|15|-|TRBJ1-5
CASSEEAGNSQPQHF
TGTGCCAGCAGTGAAGAGGCAGGTAATTCGCAGCCCCAGCATTTT
>-|TRBV29-1|15|-|TRBJ2-1
CSVGSAGGSYNEQFF
TGCAGCGTCGGGAGCGCCGGGGGCTCCTACAATGAGCAGTTCTTC
>TRBD1|TRBV7-8|15|-|TRBJ1-1
CASSGRGTGEIRAFF
TGTGCCAGCAGCGGTAGAGGGACAGGGGAAATTCGGGCTTTCTTT
>-|TRBV18|13|-|TRBJ1-1
CASSPPSSPEAFF
TGTGCCAGCTCACCACCGAGCAGCCCTGAAGCTTTCTTT
>-|TRBV7-9|14|-|TRBJ2-5
CASSLGLALGTQYF
TGTGCCAGCAGCTTAGGGTTGGCCCTGGGGACCCAGTACTTC
>-|TRBV28|15|-|TRBJ1-5
CASSLSLAGNQPQHF
TGTGCCAGCAGTTTGTCCCTCGCGGGCAATCAGCCCCAGCATTTT
>-|TRBV5-1|17|once|TRBJ1-5
CVSSPGGGSLGNQPQHF
TGCGTCAGCAGCCCCGGCGGTGGCTCTCTAGGCAATCAGCCCCAGCATTTT
>-|TRBV19|14|-|TRBJ2-1
CASSTTGSYNEQFF
TGTGCCAGTAGCACAACAGGATCCTACAATGAGCAGTTCTTC
>TRBD2|TRBV18|15|-|TRBJ2-3
CASSPLGLAGDTQYF
TGTGCCAGCTCACCATTAGGACTAGCAGGTGATACGCAGTATTTT
>-|TRBV10-3|15|-|TRBJ2-3
CAISFLDSFTDTQYF
TGTGCCATCAGTTTTCTGGACAGCTTCACAGATACGCAGTATTTT
>TRBD1|TRBV10-2|13|-|TRBJ1-2
CASSEGTEYGYTF
TGCGCCAGCAGTGAGGGGACAGAGTATGGCTACACCTTC
>-|TRBV18|13|-|TRBJ1-1
CASSPTGNTEAFF
TGTGCCAGCTCACCGACGGGGAACACTGAAGCTTTCTTT
>TRBD1|TRBV18|19|once|TRBJ1-5
CASSPRSGTGDYSNQPQHF
TGTGCCAGCTCACCACGGTCCGGGACAGGTGATTATAGCAATCAGCCCCAGCATTTT
>-|TRBV7-3|14|-|TRBJ2-7
CASSFMTGQDEQYF
TGTGCCAGCAGCTTTATGACAGGTCAAGACGAGCAGTACTTC
>TRBD1|TRBV5-6|17|-|TRBJ2-7
CASSLARVGTGVYEQYF
TGTGCCAGCAGCTTGGCACGGGTTGGGACAGGTGTCTACGAGCAGTACTTC
>TRBD1|TRBV28|13|-|TRBJ1-1
CASRTGGNTEAFF
TGTGCCAGCAGGACAGGGGGCAACACTGAAGCTTTCTTT
>-|TRBV5-4|13|few|TRBJ2-5
CASSLLRQETQYF
TGTGCCAGCAGCTTGTTACGACAAGAGACCCAGTACTTC
>TRBD1|TRBV18|15|-|TRBJ1-5
CASSLKPGQNQPQHF
TGTGCCAGCTCACTAAAACCGGGACAGAATCAGCCCCAGCATTTT
>TRBD1|TRBV6-6|16|-|TRBJ1-5
CASRSGTGSYNQPQHF
TGTGCCAGCAGGTCCGGGACAGGGTCTTACAATCAGCCCCAGCATTTT